These 13 T cell receptor beta chains came from one sample sequenced in a study of blood T cell repertoires in COVID-19. Clones were read by immunoSEQ multiplex PCR, and TCRdb kept only the in-frame ones, dropping some. The sample shows about 180,000 clones, 80% to 90% of them seen only once. Material: PBMCs or T cells enriched from blood (not recorded which). The receptors stem from a man between 50 and 59 years old who had recovered from COVID-19.

The V and J genes are TRBV6-5 and TRBJ1-2; 10 bases are a match to TRBD1. CDR1 MNHEY and CDR2 SVGAGI come from the germline V gene. Losses at the gene ends were 5 bases for V and 4 bases for J; bases not matched to a gene: 7. The CDR3 totals 15 residues. The CDR3 protein is CASSPDRGRIYGYTF. CDR3 in DNA: TGTGCCAGCAGTCCCGACAGGGGGCGCATCTATGGCTACACCTTC.

CDR3 loop: CASPMTGAGEKLFF. CDR3 DNA: TGTGCCAGCCCTATGACAGGGGCGGGGGAAAAACTGTTTTTT. The chain uses TRBV14 and TRBJ1-4; 8 bases align to TRBD1. The CDR3 has 14 residues. Looked up from germline, CDR1 is SGHDN and CDR2 is FVKESK. Trimming removed 8 bases from V and 8 bases from J; junction bases left unmatched: 10.

This clone was seen a single time. This chain uses TRBV19 with TRBJ2-3; TRBD2 matches 10 bases. The CDR3 covers 15 residues. Trimming removed 0 bases from V and 8 bases from J; junction bases left unmatched: 5. Looked up from germline, CDR1 is LNHDA and CDR2 is SQIVND (reference sequence). The CDR3 sequence is CASSIDQRGGSTQYF. CDR3 DNA sequence: TGTGCCAGTAGTATAGATCAGCGGGGGGGAAGTACGCAGTATTTT.

V gene TRBV5-5 combines with J gene TRBJ1-1, with D unresolved. Deletions cut 3 bases from V and 1 base from J, with 7 bases between. Germline loops: CDR1 SGHKS, CDR2 YYEKEE (reference sequence). CDR3 length: 13 amino acids. The CDR3 reads CASSYDTNTEAFF. Written as DNA, the CDR3 is TGTGCCAGCAGCTATGACACGAACACTGAAGCTTTCTTT.

The genes are TRBV2 and TRBJ1-5; unclear D gene. CDR3 size: 15 residues. Per germline, CDR1 SNHLY and CDR2 FYNNEI. The V and J ends lost 5 bases and 9 bases respectively, with 20 bases between them. The DNA for the CDR3 is TGTGCCAGCAGTACTATTGAGTCGCCTATAGGGCCCCAGCATTTT. It specifies CASSTIESPIGPQHF. Full variable domain (missing parts from reference TRBV2 and TRBJ1-5): EPEVTQTPSHQVTQMGQEVILRCVPISNHLYFYWYRQILGQKVEFLVSFYNNEISEKSEIFDDQFSVERPDGSNFTLKIRSTKLEDSAMYFCASSTIESPIGPQHFGDGTRLSIL.

This chain uses TRBV18 with TRBJ1-4; the D is unclear. The length of the CDR3 is 15 residues. Per the germline V gene, CDR1 is KGHSH and CDR2 is LQKENI. With 0 bases removed from V and 10 bases from J, the gap between germline ends came to 15 bases. This CDR3 reads CASSPPNILSRKLFF. The DNA of the CDR3 is TGTGCCAGCTCACCACCGAACATTTTGTCTAGAAAACTGTTTTTT.

This clone has only a few counts. The CDR3 spells CASSSRQGAKNIQYF. CDR3 in DNA: TGTGCCAGCAGTTCAAGACAGGGGGCCAAAAACATTCAGTACTTC. The rearrangement joins TRBV7-3 to TRBJ2-4; TRBD1 agrees at 8 bases. Germline V lookup: CDR1 SGHTA, CDR2 FQGTGA. J gave up 1 base and V 6 bases, and 5 bases lay outside the gene matches. The CDR3 spans 15 residues.

This clone occurred a few times. V gene TRBV10-1 combines with J gene TRBJ2-7; 9 nucleotides align to TRBD1. Germline CDR1 reads WNHNN; CDR2 reads SYGVQD (reference sequence). The CDR3 totals 14 residues. After removal of 5 bases from V and 5 bases from J, the junction contained 7 bases not matched to a gene. CDR3 sequence reads: CASSRDRANHEQYF. The CDR3 bases are TGCGCCAGCAGTAGGGACAGGGCGAACCACGAGCAGTACTTC.

The V and J genes are TRBV2 and TRBJ2-3; the D is unclear. V was pared by 2 bases and J by 1 base, with 13 bases between. From germline, CDR1 is SNHLY and CDR2 FYNNEI. CDR3 length: 16 residues. CDR3 in amino acids: CASSEREVKGTDTQYF. The CDR3, as DNA: TGTGCCAGCAGTGAACGCGAGGTAAAGGGCACAGATACGCAGTATTTT.

The chain links TRBV3-1 (or the pseudogene TRBV3-2) to TRBJ1-6, with TRBD1 matching 7 bases. There are 14 residues in the CDR3. Germline values: CDR1 LGHDT, CDR2 YNNKEL (reference sequence). Trimming at V came to 5 bases and at J to 6 bases, leaving 4 bases not matched to a gene. The CDR3 reads CASSAGTVNSPLHF. For the CDR3, the DNA is TGTGCCAGCAGCGCAGGGACAGTTAATTCACCCCTCCACTTT.

The chain employs TRBV19 and TRBJ1-4; TRBD1 is a possible D gene (6 bases). Germline values: CDR1 LNHDA, CDR2 SQIVND (reference sequence). The CDR3 loop spans 13 amino acids. Trimming cost V 7 bases and J 8 bases, with 14 bases left between them. The CDR3 loop is CASTSGAREKLFF. Here the CDR3 DNA reads TGTGCCAGTACCTCAGGGGCTCGGGAAAAACTGTTTTTT.

This chain connects TRBV4-2 to TRBJ1-3, with a possible D match to TRBD1 (6 bases). CDR1 and CDR2 from the germline V gene are LGHNA and YNFKEQ. Trimming took off 4 bases at V and 0 bases at J, with 16 bases between the two ends. The CDR3 length is 17 residues. CDR3 region: CASSLPDSDSSGNTIYF. The CDR3 DNA follows: TGTGCCAGCAGCCTGCCGGATTCGGACAGCTCTGGAAACACCATATATTTT.

The chain combines TRBV3-1 (or the pseudogene TRBV3-2) with TRBJ1-2, with 7 bases matching TRBD1. The CDR3 extends over 14 amino acids. Germline CDR1 reads LGHDT; CDR2 reads YNNKEL (reference sequence). The trim removed 4 bases at V and 4 bases at J, leaving 6 bases unmatched. CDR3: CASSPTGSGYGYTF. The DNA of the CDR3 is TGTGCCAGCAGCCCGACAGGGTCTGGCTATGGCTACACCTTC.